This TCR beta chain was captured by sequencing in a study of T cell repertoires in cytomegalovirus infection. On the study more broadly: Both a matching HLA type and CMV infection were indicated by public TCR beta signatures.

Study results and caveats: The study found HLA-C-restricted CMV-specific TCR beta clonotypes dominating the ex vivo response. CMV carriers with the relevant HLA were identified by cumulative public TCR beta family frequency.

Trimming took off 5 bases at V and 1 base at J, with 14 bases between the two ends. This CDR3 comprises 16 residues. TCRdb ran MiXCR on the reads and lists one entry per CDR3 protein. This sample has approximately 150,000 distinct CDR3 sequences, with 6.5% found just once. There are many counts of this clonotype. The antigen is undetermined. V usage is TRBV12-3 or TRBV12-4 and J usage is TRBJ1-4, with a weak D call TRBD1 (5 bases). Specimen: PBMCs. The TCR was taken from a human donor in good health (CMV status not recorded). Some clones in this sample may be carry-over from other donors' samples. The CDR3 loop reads CASSKLSGVTNEKLFF. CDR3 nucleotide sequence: TGTGCCAGCAGTAAACTTTCGGGGGTAACTAATGAAAAACTGTTTTTT.